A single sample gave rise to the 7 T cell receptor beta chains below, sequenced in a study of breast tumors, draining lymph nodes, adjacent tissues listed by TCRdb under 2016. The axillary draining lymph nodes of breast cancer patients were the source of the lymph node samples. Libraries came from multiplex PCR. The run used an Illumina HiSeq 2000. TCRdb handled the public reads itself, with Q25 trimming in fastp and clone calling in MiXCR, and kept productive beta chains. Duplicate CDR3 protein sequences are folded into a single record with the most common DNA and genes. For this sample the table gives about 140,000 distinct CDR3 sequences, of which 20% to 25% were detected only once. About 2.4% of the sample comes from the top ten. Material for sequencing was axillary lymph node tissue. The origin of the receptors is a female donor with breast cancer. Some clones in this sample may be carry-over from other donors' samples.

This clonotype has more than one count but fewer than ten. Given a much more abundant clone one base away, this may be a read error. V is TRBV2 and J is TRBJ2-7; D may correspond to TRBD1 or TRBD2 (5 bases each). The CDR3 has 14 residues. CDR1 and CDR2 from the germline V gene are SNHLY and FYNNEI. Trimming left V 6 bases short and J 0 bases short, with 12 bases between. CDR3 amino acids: CASSAGAVSYEQYF. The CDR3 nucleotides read TGTGCCAGCAGCGCCGGGGCAGTCTCCTACGAGCAGTACTTC.

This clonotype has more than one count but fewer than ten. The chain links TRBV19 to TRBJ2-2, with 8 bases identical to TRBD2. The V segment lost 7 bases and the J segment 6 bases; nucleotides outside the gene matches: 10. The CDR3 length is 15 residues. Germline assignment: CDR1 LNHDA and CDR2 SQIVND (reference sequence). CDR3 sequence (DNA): TGTGCCAGTAAGACTCGGCGGGGGGAGGCCGGGGAGCTGTTTTTT. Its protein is CASKTRRGEAGELFF.

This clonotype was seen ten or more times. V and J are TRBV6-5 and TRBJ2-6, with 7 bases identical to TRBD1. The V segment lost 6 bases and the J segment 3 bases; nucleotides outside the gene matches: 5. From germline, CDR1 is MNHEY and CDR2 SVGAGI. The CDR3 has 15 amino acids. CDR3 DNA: TGTGCCAGCAGCCCCGACAGGGTTGGGGCCAACGTCCTGACTTTC. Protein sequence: CASSPDRVGANVLTF.

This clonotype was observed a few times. The CDR3 region is CASTLYGGRSNEQFF. The CDR3 bases are TGTGCCAGCACCTTATATGGGGGACGGAGCAATGAGCAGTTCTTC. V is TRBV6-2 or TRBV6-3 and J is TRBJ2-1; D may be TRBD1 or TRBD2 (5 bases each). V lost 7 bases to trimming and J lost 6 bases, with 19 bases between them. The CDR3 runs to 15 residues. The germline V gene has CDR1 MNHEY and CDR2 SVGEGT.

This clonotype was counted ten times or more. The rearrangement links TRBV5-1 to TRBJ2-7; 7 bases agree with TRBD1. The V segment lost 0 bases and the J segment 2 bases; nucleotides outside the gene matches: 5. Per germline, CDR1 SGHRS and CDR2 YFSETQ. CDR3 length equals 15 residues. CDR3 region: CASSLAGTATYEQYF. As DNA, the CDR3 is TGCGCCAGCAGCTTGGCCGGGACAGCCACCTACGAGCAGTACTTC.

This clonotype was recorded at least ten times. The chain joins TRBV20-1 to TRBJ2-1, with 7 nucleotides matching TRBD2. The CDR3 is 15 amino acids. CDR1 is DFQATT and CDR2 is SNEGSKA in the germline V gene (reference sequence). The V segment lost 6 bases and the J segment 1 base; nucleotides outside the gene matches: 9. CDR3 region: CSANRRAGSYNEQFF. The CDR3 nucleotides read TGCAGTGCAAATCGCCGAGCGGGGTCCTACAATGAGCAGTTCTTC.

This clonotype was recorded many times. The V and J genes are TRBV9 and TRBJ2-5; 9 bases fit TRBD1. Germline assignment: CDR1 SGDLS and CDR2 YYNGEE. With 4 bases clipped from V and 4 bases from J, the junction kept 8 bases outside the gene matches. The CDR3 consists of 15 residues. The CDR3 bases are TGTGCCAGCAGCTACCGGGACAGGGCCACAGAGACCCAGTACTTC. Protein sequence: CASSYRDRATETQYF.